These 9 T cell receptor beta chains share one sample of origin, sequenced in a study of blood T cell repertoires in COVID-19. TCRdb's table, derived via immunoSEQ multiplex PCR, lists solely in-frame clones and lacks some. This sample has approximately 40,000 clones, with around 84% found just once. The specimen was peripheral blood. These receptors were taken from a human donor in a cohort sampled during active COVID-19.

CDR3 sequence reads: CSVDLAGQETQYF. The CDR3 DNA reads as TGCAGCGTTGATTTAGCGGGGCAAGAGACCCAGTACTTC. The chain recombines TRBV29-1 with TRBJ2-5; TRBD2 matches 8 bases. CDR3 length: 13 residues. Germline V lookup: CDR1 SQVTM, CDR2 ANQGSEA. Trimming cost V 3 bases and J 2 bases; bases outside gene matches: 2.

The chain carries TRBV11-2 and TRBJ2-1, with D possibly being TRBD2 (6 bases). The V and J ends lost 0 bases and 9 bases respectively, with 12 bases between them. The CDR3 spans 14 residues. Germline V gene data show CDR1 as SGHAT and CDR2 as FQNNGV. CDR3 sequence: CASSLDRGGREQFF. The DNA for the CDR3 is TGTGCCAGCAGCTTAGACCGGGGAGGCCGTGAGCAGTTCTTC.

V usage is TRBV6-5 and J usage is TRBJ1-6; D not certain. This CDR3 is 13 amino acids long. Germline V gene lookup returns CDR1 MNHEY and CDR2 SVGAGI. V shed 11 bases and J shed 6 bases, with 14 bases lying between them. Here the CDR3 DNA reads TGTGCCGCAGCAACAGAAGCTAATTCACCCCTCCACTTT. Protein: CAAATEANSPLHF.

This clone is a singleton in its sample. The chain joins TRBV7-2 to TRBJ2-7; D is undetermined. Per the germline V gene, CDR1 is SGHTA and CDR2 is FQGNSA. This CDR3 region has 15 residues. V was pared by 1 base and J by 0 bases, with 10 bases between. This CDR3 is CASSLGLSPSYEQYF. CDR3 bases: TGTGCCAGCAGCTTAGGCCTAAGTCCCTCCTACGAGCAGTACTTC.

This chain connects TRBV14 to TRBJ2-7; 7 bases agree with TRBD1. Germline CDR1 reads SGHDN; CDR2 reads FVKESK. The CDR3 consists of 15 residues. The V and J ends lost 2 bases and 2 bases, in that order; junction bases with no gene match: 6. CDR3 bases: TGTGCCAGCAGCCAAACAGGGGCTCCTACCTACGAGCAGTACTTC. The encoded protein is CASSQTGAPTYEQYF. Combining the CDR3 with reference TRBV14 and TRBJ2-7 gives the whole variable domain EAGVTQFPSHSVIEKGQTVTLRCDPISGHDNLYWYRRVMGKEIKFLLHFVKESKQDESGMPNNRFLAERTGGTYSTLKVQPAELEDSGVYFCASSQTGAPTYEQYFGPGTRLTVT.

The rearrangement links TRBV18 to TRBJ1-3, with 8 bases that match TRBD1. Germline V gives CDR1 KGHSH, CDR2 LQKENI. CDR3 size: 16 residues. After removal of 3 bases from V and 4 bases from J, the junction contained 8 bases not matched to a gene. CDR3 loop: CASSPNPTGEGNTIYF. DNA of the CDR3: TGTGCCAGCTCACCCAACCCGACAGGGGAGGGAAACACCATATATTTT.

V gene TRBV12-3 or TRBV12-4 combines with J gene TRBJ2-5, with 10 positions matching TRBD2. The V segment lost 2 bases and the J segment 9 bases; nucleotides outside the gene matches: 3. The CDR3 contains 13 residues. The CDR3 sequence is CASSLSGRGAQYF. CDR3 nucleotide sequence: TGTGCCAGCAGTTTAAGCGGGAGGGGAGCCCAGTACTTC.

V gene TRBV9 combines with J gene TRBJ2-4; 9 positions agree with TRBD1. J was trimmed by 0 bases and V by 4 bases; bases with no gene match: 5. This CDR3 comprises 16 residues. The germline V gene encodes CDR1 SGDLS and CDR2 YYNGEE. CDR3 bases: TGTGCCAGCAGCCTGGGGACAGGGCTAGCCAAAAACATTCAGTACTTC. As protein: CASSLGTGLAKNIQYF.

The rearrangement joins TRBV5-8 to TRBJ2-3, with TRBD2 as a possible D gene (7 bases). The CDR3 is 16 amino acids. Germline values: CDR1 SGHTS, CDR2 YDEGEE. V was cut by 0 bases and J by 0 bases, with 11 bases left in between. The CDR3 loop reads CASSLGGGLSTDTQYF. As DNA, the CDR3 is TGTGCCAGCAGCTTGGGCGGGGGCCTTAGCACAGATACGCAGTATTTT.